This TCR beta chain was recovered during a study of blood T cell repertoires in COVID-19. Across the whole study: Acute and convalescent COVID-19 specimens originated in the United States, Italy and Spain.

This clone has a single count. This CDR3 contains 15 residues. With 6 bases clipped from V and 0 bases from J, the junction kept 2 bases outside the gene matches. Germline loops: CDR1 MDHEN, CDR2 SYDVKM. Original processing methods: Amplification of reference gene primers provided the estimated nucleated cell counts. Libraries were prepared by immunoSEQ multiplex PCR; TCRdb keeps only in-frame clonotypes and omits some of them. That table gives V, J and clone size, and the DNA gave D and trimming. The sample has over 30,000 clones; roughly 91% are singletons. The sample consisted of peripheral blood. The clonotype originates from an older man with active or convalescent COVID-19. This chain connects TRBV28 to TRBJ2-6; the match to TRBD1 covers 7 bases. CDR3 bases: TGTGCCAGCAGGGGACAGTACTCTGGGGCCAACGTCCTGACTTTC. Translating gives CASRGQYSGANVLTF.